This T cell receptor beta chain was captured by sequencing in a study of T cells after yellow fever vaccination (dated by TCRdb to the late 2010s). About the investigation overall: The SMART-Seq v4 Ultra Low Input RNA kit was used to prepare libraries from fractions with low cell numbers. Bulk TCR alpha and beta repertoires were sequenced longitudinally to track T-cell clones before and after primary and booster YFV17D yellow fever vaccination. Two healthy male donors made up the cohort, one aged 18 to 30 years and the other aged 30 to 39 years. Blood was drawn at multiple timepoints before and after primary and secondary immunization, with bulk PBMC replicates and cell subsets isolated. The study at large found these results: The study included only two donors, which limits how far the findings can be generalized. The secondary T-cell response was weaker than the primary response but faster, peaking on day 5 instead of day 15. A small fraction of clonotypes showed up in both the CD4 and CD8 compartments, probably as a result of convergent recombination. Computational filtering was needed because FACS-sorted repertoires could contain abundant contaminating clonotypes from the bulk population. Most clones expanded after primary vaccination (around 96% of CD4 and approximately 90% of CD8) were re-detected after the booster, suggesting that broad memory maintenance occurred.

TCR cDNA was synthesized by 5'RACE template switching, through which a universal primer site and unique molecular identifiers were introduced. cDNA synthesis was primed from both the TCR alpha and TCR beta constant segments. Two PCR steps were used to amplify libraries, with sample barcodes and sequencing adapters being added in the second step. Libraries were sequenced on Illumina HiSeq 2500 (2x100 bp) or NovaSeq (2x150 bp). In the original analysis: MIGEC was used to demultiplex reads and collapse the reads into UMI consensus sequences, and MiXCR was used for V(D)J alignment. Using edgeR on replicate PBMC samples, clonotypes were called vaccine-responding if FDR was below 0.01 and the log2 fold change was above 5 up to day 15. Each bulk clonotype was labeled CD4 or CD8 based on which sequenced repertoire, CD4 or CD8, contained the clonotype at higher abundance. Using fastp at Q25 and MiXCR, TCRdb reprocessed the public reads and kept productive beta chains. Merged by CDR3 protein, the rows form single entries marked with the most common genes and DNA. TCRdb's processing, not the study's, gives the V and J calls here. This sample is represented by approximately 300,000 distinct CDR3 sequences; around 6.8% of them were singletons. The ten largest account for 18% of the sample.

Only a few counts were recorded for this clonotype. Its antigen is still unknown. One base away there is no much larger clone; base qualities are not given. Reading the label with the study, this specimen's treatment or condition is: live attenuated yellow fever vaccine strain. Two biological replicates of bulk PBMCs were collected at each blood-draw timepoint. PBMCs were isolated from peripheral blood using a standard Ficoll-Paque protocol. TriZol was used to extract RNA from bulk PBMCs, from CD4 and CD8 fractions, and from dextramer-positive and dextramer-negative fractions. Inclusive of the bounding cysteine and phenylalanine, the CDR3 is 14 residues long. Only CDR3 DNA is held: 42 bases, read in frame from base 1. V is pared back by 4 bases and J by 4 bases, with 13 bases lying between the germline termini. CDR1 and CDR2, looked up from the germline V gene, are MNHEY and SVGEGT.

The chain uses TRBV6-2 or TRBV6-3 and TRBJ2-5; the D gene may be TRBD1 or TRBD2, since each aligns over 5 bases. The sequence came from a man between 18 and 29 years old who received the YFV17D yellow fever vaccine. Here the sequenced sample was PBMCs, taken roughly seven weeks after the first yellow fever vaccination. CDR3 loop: CASSSPGRRETQYF. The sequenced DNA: TGTGCCAGCAGTTCGCCGGGACGTAGAGAGACCCAGTACTTC.